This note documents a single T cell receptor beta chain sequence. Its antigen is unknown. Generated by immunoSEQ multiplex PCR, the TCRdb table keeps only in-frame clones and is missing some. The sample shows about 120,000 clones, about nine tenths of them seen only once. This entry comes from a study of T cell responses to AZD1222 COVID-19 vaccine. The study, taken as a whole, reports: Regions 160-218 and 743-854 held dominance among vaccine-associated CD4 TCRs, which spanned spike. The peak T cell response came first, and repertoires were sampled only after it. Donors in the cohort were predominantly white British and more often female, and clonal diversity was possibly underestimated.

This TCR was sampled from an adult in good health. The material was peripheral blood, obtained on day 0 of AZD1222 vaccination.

CDR3 nucleotides: TGTGCCAGCAGCTTAGAATATTGGCTCGAAGCTTTCTTT. Its protein is CASSLEYWLEAFF. The chain employs TRBV11-2 and TRBJ1-1, with D hard to call. This CDR3 has 13 amino acids. V was cut by 0 bases and J by 8 bases, with 10 bases left in between. CDR1 and CDR2 from the germline V gene are SGHAT and FQNNGV.